The rows below give T cell receptor beta chains drawn from one sample of a study of blood T cell repertoires in COVID-19. Libraries were prepared by immunoSEQ multiplex PCR; TCRdb keeps only in-frame clonotypes and omits some of them. The sample contains 210,000 or so clones, about 82% of which appear only once. The sequencing sample was made of peripheral blood. All receptors come from a man aged 50-59 years with COVID-19, enrolled during active disease. The CDR3 runs from the conserved cysteine through the conserved F or W. D genes are given only for firm matches. Clone size, where shown, is once, few, many, or a class for clones that have expanded.

V gene: TRBV14; J gene: TRBJ2-3; D gene: NA; clone size: NA; CDR3 protein: CASSQATSSTDTQYF; CDR3 DNA: TGTGCCAGCAGCCAAGCTACTAGCAGCACAGATACGCAGTATTTT
V gene: TRBV19; J gene: TRBJ2-1; D gene: NA; clone size: once; CDR3 protein: CASSVGTLYNEQFF; CDR3 DNA: TGTGCCAGTAGTGTCGGGACACTTTACAATGAGCAGTTCTTC
V gene: TRBV18; J gene: TRBJ2-3; D gene: TRBD2; clone size: NA; CDR3 protein: CASSPAGGSTDTQYF; CDR3 DNA: TGTGCCAGCTCACCAGCGGGGGGGTCCACAGATACGCAGTATTTT
V gene: TRBV4-1; J gene: TRBJ2-3; D gene: TRBD2; clone size: NA; CDR3 protein: CASSQGAVGLGYTDTQYF; CDR3 DNA: TGCGCCAGCAGCCAAGGGGCAGTGGGACTAGGTTACACAGATACGCAGTATTTT
V gene: TRBV6-5; J gene: TRBJ2-7; D gene: NA; clone size: NA; CDR3 protein: CASSPAGVAYEQYF; CDR3 DNA: TGTGCCAGCAGTCCGGCAGGGGTGGCCTACGAGCAGTACTTC
V gene: TRBV18; J gene: TRBJ1-2; D gene: NA; clone size: NA; CDR3 protein: CASSPPMTANYGYTF; CDR3 DNA: TGTGCCAGCTCACCACCAATGACAGCTAACTATGGCTACACCTTC
V gene: TRBV30; J gene: TRBJ1-1; D gene: NA; clone size: NA; CDR3 protein: CAWKGPGLNTEAFF; CDR3 DNA: TGTGCCTGGAAGGGGCCAGGGCTGAACACTGAAGCTTTCTTT
V gene: TRBV27; J gene: TRBJ1-2; D gene: NA; clone size: few; CDR3 protein: CAKAQGGYHGYTF; CDR3 DNA: TGTGCCAAAGCACAGGGAGGGTATCATGGCTACACCTTC
V gene: TRBV11-2; J gene: TRBJ2-1; D gene: TRBD2; clone size: NA; CDR3 protein: CASSLFPGLAVNEQFF; CDR3 DNA: TGTGCCAGCAGCTTATTTCCGGGACTAGCAGTCAATGAGCAGTTCTTC
V gene: TRBV27; J gene: TRBJ2-5; D gene: NA; clone size: NA; CDR3 protein: CASSPRPLASTETQYF; CDR3 DNA: TGTGCCAGCAGTCCCCGCCCCCTGGCTAGCACGGAGACCCAGTACTTC
V gene: TRBV9; J gene: TRBJ2-3; D gene: TRBD1; clone size: once; CDR3 protein: CASSTTGAREDTQYF; CDR3 DNA: TGTGCCAGCAGCACCACAGGGGCCAGAGAGGATACGCAGTATTTT
V gene: TRBV5-1; J gene: TRBJ1-2; D gene: NA; clone size: NA; CDR3 protein: CASRLEGGNYGYTF; CDR3 DNA: TGCGCCAGCCGACTCGAGGGCGGTAACTATGGCTACACCTTC
V gene: TRBV10-3; J gene: TRBJ2-1; D gene: NA; clone size: NA; CDR3 protein: CAMGPGDEFF; CDR3 DNA: TGTGCCATGGGGCCGGGAGACGAGTTCTTC
V gene: TRBV27; J gene: TRBJ2-3; D gene: TRBD2; clone size: once; CDR3 protein: CASSPLLLAGGRDTQYF; CDR3 DNA: TGTGCCAGCAGTCCCTTACTTTTAGCGGGGGGGCGTGATACGCAGTATTTT
V gene: TRBV4-1; J gene: TRBJ2-7; D gene: TRBD1; clone size: NA; CDR3 protein: CASSPFSGQGSYEQYF; CDR3 DNA: TGCGCCAGCAGCCCTTTCTCGGGACAGGGGTCCTACGAGCAGTACTTC
V gene: TRBV3-1/TRBV3-2; J gene: TRBJ1-3; D gene: NA; clone size: NA; CDR3 protein: CASSQDLTAGNTIYF; CDR3 DNA: TGTGCCAGCAGCCAAGATTTGACAGCTGGAAACACCATATATTTT
V gene: TRBV30; J gene: TRBJ1-1; D gene: TRBD1; clone size: NA; CDR3 protein: CAWSGTGKISNTEAFF; CDR3 DNA: TGTGCCTGGAGTGGGACAGGGAAAATTTCGAACACTGAAGCTTTCTTT
V gene: TRBV2; J gene: TRBJ2-2; D gene: TRBD1; clone size: NA; CDR3 protein: CASNPGQGATGELFF; CDR3 DNA: TGTGCCAGCAACCCGGGACAGGGGGCTACCGGGGAGCTGTTTTTT
V gene: TRBV15; J gene: TRBJ1-4; D gene: NA; clone size: NA; CDR3 protein: CATRKRRDSTNEKLFF; CDR3 DNA: TGTGCCACCAGGAAGAGAAGAGACTCCACTAATGAAAAACTGTTTTTT
V gene: TRBV3-1/TRBV3-2; J gene: TRBJ2-5; D gene: NA; clone size: NA; CDR3 protein: CASSPTDVETQYF; CDR3 DNA: TGTGCCAGCAGCCCTACAGACGTTGAGACCCAGTACTTC
V gene: TRBV5-6; J gene: TRBJ1-3; D gene: TRBD1; clone size: NA; CDR3 protein: CASSLADRGSGNTIYF; CDR3 DNA: TGTGCCAGCAGCTTGGCCGACAGGGGGTCTGGAAACACCATATATTTT
V gene: TRBV27; J gene: TRBJ2-7; D gene: TRBD1; clone size: NA; CDR3 protein: CASSSSGTGTYEQYF; CDR3 DNA: TGTGCCAGCAGCTCATCCGGGACAGGGACTTACGAGCAGTACTTC
V gene: TRBV6-5; J gene: TRBJ1-2; D gene: NA; clone size: NA; CDR3 protein: CASSKQGNYGYTF; CDR3 DNA: TGTGCCAGCAGCAAACAGGGCAACTATGGCTACACCTTC
V gene: TRBV12-3/TRBV12-4; J gene: TRBJ2-7; D gene: NA; clone size: NA; CDR3 protein: CASSLLSNREQYF; CDR3 DNA: TGTGCCAGCAGTTTGTTGAGCAACCGCGAGCAGTACTTC
V gene: TRBV24-1; J gene: TRBJ2-5; D gene: NA; clone size: NA; CDR3 protein: CATSDFQGTQYF; CDR3 DNA: TGTGCCACCAGTGATTTTCAGGGCACCCAGTACTTC
V gene: TRBV30; J gene: TRBJ1-6; D gene: NA; clone size: NA; CDR3 protein: CAWSPGGVLGSPLHF; CDR3 DNA: TGTGCCTGGAGCCCCGGGGGGGTTCTCGGCTCACCCCTCCACTTT
V gene: TRBV7-2; J gene: TRBJ2-7; D gene: TRBD1; clone size: NA; CDR3 protein: CASSPRTGEGYEQYF; CDR3 DNA: TGTGCCAGCAGCCCGAGGACAGGGGAGGGCTACGAGCAGTACTTC
V gene: TRBV5-8; J gene: TRBJ2-7; D gene: NA; clone size: once; CDR3 protein: CASSLDGVGGTYEQYF; CDR3 DNA: TGTGCCAGCAGCTTGGATGGGGTCGGGGGAACCTACGAGCAGTACTTC
V gene: TRBV19; J gene: TRBJ1-5; D gene: NA; clone size: NA; CDR3 protein: CASSIVRTETPQHF; CDR3 DNA: TGTGCCAGTAGTATAGTAAGGACAGAAACGCCCCAGCATTTT
V gene: TRBV19; J gene: TRBJ1-4; D gene: NA; clone size: NA; CDR3 protein: CASSLAVEGELFF; CDR3 DNA: TGTGCCAGTAGTCTGGCCGTGGAAGGGGAACTGTTTTTT
V gene: TRBV6-1; J gene: TRBJ1-2; D gene: NA; clone size: NA; CDR3 protein: CASSETAGVARWKGYTF; CDR3 DNA: TGTGCCAGCAGTGAAACGGCAGGGGTCGCTCGGTGGAAAGGCTACACCTTC
V gene: TRBV5-4; J gene: TRBJ1-4; D gene: NA; clone size: once; CDR3 protein: CASSEGATNEKLFF; CDR3 DNA: TGTGCCAGCAGCGAGGGAGCGACTAATGAAAAACTGTTTTTT
V gene: TRBV30; J gene: TRBJ1-2; D gene: TRBD1; clone size: NA; CDR3 protein: CAWSSHRGYGYTF; CDR3 DNA: TGTGCCTGGAGTTCCCACAGGGGCTATGGCTACACCTTC
V gene: TRBV10-3; J gene: TRBJ2-1; D gene: NA; clone size: NA; CDR3 protein: CAISDGSYNEQFF; CDR3 DNA: TGTGCCATCAGTGACGGGTCCTACAATGAGCAGTTCTTC
V gene: TRBV6-5; J gene: TRBJ2-1; D gene: NA; clone size: NA; CDR3 protein: CATIGNRAEQFF; CDR3 DNA: TGTGCCACCATCGGTAACAGGGCTGAGCAGTTCTTC
V gene: TRBV5-1; J gene: TRBJ1-3; D gene: TRBD1; clone size: NA; CDR3 protein: CASSLGTGYTGNTIYF; CDR3 DNA: TGCGCCAGCAGCTTGGGGACAGGGTATACTGGAAACACCATATATTTT
V gene: TRBV4-1; J gene: TRBJ1-3; D gene: NA; clone size: NA; CDR3 protein: CASSPNPPGGNTIYF; CDR3 DNA: TGCGCCAGCAGCCCCAATCCTCCAGGGGGAAACACCATATATTTT
V gene: TRBV18; J gene: TRBJ1-2; D gene: TRBD1; clone size: NA; CDR3 protein: CASSPRDSRANYGYTF; CDR3 DNA: TGTGCCAGCTCACCACGGGACAGCCGAGCTAACTATGGCTACACCTTC
V gene: TRBV2; J gene: TRBJ2-3; D gene: TRBD2; clone size: once; CDR3 protein: CASSESGGITDTQYF; CDR3 DNA: TGTGCCAGCAGTGAAAGCGGGGGTATCACAGATACGCAGTATTTT
V gene: TRBV6-5; J gene: TRBJ2-3; D gene: TRBD2; clone size: NA; CDR3 protein: CASRGLAGRTDTQYF; CDR3 DNA: TGTGCCAGCAGGGGACTAGCGGGGCGCACAGATACGCAGTATTTT
V gene: TRBV4-2; J gene: TRBJ1-5; D gene: TRBD1; clone size: NA; CDR3 protein: CASSPGTGSQPQHF; CDR3 DNA: TGTGCCAGCAGCCCCGGGACAGGGAGTCAGCCCCAGCATTTT
V gene: TRBV9; J gene: TRBJ1-2; D gene: TRBD1; clone size: NA; CDR3 protein: CASSPGTGVGYTF; CDR3 DNA: TGTGCCAGCAGCCCCGGGACAGGGGTAGGCTACACCTTC
V gene: TRBV6-5; J gene: TRBJ1-3; D gene: NA; clone size: NA; CDR3 protein: CASRDSRTAGNTIYF; CDR3 DNA: TGTGCCAGCAGGGACTCAAGGACAGCTGGAAACACCATATATTTT
V gene: TRBV9; J gene: TRBJ2-7; D gene: NA; clone size: NA; CDR3 protein: CASSVSAESSYEQYF; CDR3 DNA: TGTGCCAGCAGCGTAAGCGCCGAGAGCTCCTACGAGCAGTACTTC
V gene: TRBV18; J gene: TRBJ1-1; D gene: NA; clone size: NA; CDR3 protein: CASSPAALGTHNTEAFF; CDR3 DNA: TGTGCCAGCTCACCAGCAGCCCTAGGGACACATAACACTGAAGCTTTCTTT
V gene: TRBV2; J gene: TRBJ2-7; D gene: TRBD2; clone size: once; CDR3 protein: CASSTSGGAHEQYF; CDR3 DNA: TGTGCCAGCAGTACTAGCGGGGGGGCCCACGAGCAGTACTTC
V gene: TRBV5-1; J gene: TRBJ2-3; D gene: NA; clone size: NA; CDR3 protein: CASSPQGGLDTQYF; CDR3 DNA: TGCGCCAGCAGTCCTCAGGGGGGTTTAGATACGCAGTATTTT
V gene: TRBV7-9; J gene: TRBJ1-2; D gene: NA; clone size: NA; CDR3 protein: CASSDTIYGYTF; CDR3 DNA: TGTGCCAGCAGCGACACAATATATGGCTACACCTTC
V gene: TRBV7-6; J gene: TRBJ1-4; D gene: NA; clone size: NA; CDR3 protein: CASSYRPQANEKLFF; CDR3 DNA: TGTGCCAGCAGCTATAGACCCCAGGCTAATGAAAAACTGTTTTTT
V gene: TRBV6-5; J gene: TRBJ1-5; D gene: TRBD1; clone size: NA; CDR3 protein: CASSYSGQLNQPQHF; CDR3 DNA: TGTGCCAGCAGTTACTCGGGACAGCTAAATCAGCCCCAGCATTTT
V gene: TRBV4-3; J gene: TRBJ2-3; D gene: TRBD2; clone size: NA; CDR3 protein: CASSQDFSGGPSDTQYF; CDR3 DNA: TGCGCCAGCAGCCAAGATTTTTCGGGGGGGCCATCAGATACGCAGTATTTT